The present T cell receptor beta chain was sequenced within a study of blood T cell repertoires in COVID-19. The overall study: Both acute and convalescent COVID-19 samples were obtained from the United States, Italy and Spain.

This clone appeared once. The V end lost 5 bases, the J end lost 0 bases, and 12 bases lay between the germline ends. CDR1 is SNHLY, CDR2 FYNNEI, per germline. The CDR3 has 15 residues. Authors' methods: Amplification with reference gene primers provided the estimates of nucleated cell counts. Assay: immunoSEQ multiplex PCR; the TCRdb copy retains only in-frame clones and omits some. D and trimming come from the DNA, and the V and J calls and clone size come from that table. The data show under 200,000 clones, with about 80% seen just once and under 20% held by the top ten. The study drew participants aged roughly 18 to 89 years from some 25 US areas.

This TCR was recovered from a woman aged 70 to 79 in a cohort exposed to, infected with or recovered from COVID-19 (not recorded which). Specimen: PBMCs or T cells enriched from blood (not recorded which). The chain combines TRBV2 with TRBJ2-3; possibly TRBD1 for D (6 bases). The CDR3 region is CASSYRQASTDTQYF. The CDR3, as DNA: TGTGCCAGCAGTTACCGACAGGCAAGCACAGATACGCAGTATTTT.